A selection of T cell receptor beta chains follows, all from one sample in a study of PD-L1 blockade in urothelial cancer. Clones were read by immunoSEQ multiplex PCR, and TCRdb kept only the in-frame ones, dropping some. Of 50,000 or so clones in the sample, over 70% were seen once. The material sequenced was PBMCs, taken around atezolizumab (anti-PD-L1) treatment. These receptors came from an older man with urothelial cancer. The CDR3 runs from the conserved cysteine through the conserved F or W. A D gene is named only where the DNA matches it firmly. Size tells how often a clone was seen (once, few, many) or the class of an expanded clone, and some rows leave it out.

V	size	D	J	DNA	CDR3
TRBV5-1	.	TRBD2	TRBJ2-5	TGCGCCAGCAGCTTGGGGACTAGCGGGAGTGAGACCCAGTACTTC	CASSLGTSGSETQYF
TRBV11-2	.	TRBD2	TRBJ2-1	TGTGCCAGCAGCTTAGGGGCTAGCGGGTACAATGAGCAGTTCTTC	CASSLGASGYNEQFF
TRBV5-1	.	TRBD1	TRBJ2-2	TGCGCCAGCAGAGTCCGGGACAGGGGGCCGAACACCGGGGAGCTGTTTTTT	CASRVRDRGPNTGELFF
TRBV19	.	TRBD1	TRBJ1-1	TGTGCCAGTCGTCCTACCGGGACAGGGCACACTGAAGCTTTCTTT	CASRPTGTGHTEAFF
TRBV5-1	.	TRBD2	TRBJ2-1	TGCGCCAGCAGCTTGGCCTCAGGGACTACTGGTAATGAGCAGTTCTTC	CASSLASGTTGNEQFF
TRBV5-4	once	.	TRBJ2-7	TGTGCCAGCAGCTTGGGGAGGTACTACGAGCAGTACTTC	CASSLGRYYEQYF
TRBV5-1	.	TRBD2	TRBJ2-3	TGCGCCAGCAGCTTTCGGACTAGCGGAATCACAGATACGCAGTATTTT	CASSFRTSGITDTQYF
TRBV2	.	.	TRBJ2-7	TGTGCCAGCAGTGAGTACAGAACCTACGAGCAGTACTTC	CASSEYRTYEQYF
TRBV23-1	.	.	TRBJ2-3	TGCGCCAGCAGTCAACCAGGGGACACAGATACGCAGTATTTT	CASSQPGDTDTQYF
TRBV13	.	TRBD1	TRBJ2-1	TGTGCCAGCAGCCCACGACGGACAGGGAGGCTATGGAATGAGCAGTTCTTC	CASSPRRTGRLWNEQFF
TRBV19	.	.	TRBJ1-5	TGTGCCAGTAGTAGCCGGGACAACAATCAGCCCCAGCATTTT	CASSSRDNNQPQHF
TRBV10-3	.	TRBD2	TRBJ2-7	TGTGCCATCAGTGAGCGAAGCGGGAGTTCCTACGAGCAGTACTTC	CAISERSGSSYEQYF
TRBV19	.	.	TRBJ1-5	TGTGCCAGTAGTATATCAGTAACAAATCAGCCCCAGCATTTT	CASSISVTNQPQHF
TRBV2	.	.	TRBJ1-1	TGTGCCAGCAGTGTGGAGGGTTATACTGAAGCTTTCTTT	CASSVEGYTEAFF
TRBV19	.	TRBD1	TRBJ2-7	TGTGCCAGTAGTCCCGGGACAGGCTTACCTACCGAGCAGTACTTC	CASSPGTGLPTEQYF
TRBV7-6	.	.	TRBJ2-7	TGTGCCAGCAGCTTAGTACAGAACTACGAGCAGTACTTC	CASSLVQNYEQYF
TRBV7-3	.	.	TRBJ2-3	TGTGCCAGCAGCTTAACGGCAAGAGATACGCAGTATTTT	CASSLTARDTQYF
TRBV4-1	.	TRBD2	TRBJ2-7	TGCGCCAGCGCTCCGGGACTAGCGGGCTCCTACGAGCAGTACTTC	CASAPGLAGSYEQYF
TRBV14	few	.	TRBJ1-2	TGTGCCAGCAGCCAAGATGGGCCAGGGATTGCCCCAGGTCCCGGCTACACCTTC	CASSQDGPGIAPGPGYTF
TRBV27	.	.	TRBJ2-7	TGTGCCAGCAGGTCAGGAATCTCTTACGAGCAGTACTTC	CASRSGISYEQYF
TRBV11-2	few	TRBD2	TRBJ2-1	TGTGCCAGCAGCTTATCTAGACTAGCGGGAGTCAATGAGCAGTTCTTC	CASSLSRLAGVNEQFF
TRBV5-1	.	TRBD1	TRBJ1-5	TGCGCCAGCAGCTTGGGGGACAGTAGCAATCAGCCCCAGCATTTT	CASSLGDSSNQPQHF
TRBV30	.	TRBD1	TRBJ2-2	TGTGCCTGGAGGGGGACAGGGTCCACCGGGGAGCTGTTTTTT	CAWRGTGSTGELFF
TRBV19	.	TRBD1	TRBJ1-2	TGTGCCAGTAGCCTTACAGGGGAAGCTAAAGGCTACACCTTC	CASSLTGEAKGYTF
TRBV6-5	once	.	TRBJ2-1	TGTGCCAGCAGTTACAGGACTGAGCACTACAATGAGCAGTTCTTC	CASSYRTEHYNEQFF
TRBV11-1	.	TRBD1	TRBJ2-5	TGTGCCAGCAGTAGCCCGGGACAGGCATTCCAAGAGACCCAGTACTTC	CASSSPGQAFQETQYF
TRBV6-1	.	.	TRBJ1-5	TGTGCCAGCGACGGCGGTCATCAGCCCCAGCATTTT	CASDGGHQPQHF
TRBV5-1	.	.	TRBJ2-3	TGCGCCAGCAGCGCCGGGACACTTTACACAGATACGCAGTATTTT	CASSAGTLYTDTQYF
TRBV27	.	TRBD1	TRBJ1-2	TGTGCCAGCAGTTTAAACCTCGGACAGGGCAATGGCTACACCTTC	CASSLNLGQGNGYTF
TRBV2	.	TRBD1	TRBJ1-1	TGTGCCAGCACAGGGGACAGGCCGAACACTGAAGCTTTCTTT	CASTGDRPNTEAFF
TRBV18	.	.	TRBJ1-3	TGTGCCAGCTCACCCCAGGGGCTAAGTGGAAACACCATATATTTT	CASSPQGLSGNTIYF
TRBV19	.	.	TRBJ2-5	TGTGCCAGTAGTCGCGACTCCCAAGAGACCCAGTACTTC	CASSRDSQETQYF
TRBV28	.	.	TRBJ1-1	TGTGCCAGCAGTCCATCCCGGGGAGACACTGAAGCTTTCTTT	CASSPSRGDTEAFF
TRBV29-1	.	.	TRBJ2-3	TGCAGCGGAGCCCGGGACAATACGCAGTATTTT	CSGARDNTQYF
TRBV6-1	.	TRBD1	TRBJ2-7	TGTGCCAGCACTGGACAGGGTTCCTACGAGCAGTACTTC	CASTGQGSYEQYF
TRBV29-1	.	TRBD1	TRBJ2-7	TGCAGCGTGCGCCAGGGGGTAGGCGAGCAGTACTTC	CSVRQGVGEQYF
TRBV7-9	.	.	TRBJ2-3	TGTGCCAGCAGCTCCCCCGTCCGTGCGGATCGCACAGATACGCAGTATTTT	CASSSPVRADRTDTQYF
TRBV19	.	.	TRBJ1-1	TGTGCCAGTAGTACGATAATGAGGACTGAAGCTTTCTTT	CASSTIMRTEAFF
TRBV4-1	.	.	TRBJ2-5	TGCGCCAGCAGCCAAGATAAAGAGACCCAGTACTTC	CASSQDKETQYF
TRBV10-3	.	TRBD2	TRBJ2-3	TGTGCCACCTGGGCCGGGACTAGCGGAAGAATGGGGAGCACAGATACGCAGTATTTT	CATWAGTSGRMGSTDTQYF
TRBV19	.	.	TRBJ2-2	TGTGCCAGTAGTATAGACGGGACATCCCCCGCGCTTGCCGGGGAGCTGTTTTTT	CASSIDGTSPALAGELFF
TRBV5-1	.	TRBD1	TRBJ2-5	TGCGCCAGCAGCTTTGGACAGGGGCGGGAGACCCAGTACTTC	CASSFGQGRETQYF
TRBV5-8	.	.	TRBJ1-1	TGTGCCAGCAGCCAAACCCTGAGGGGAGGAAAAGCTTTCTTT	CASSQTLRGGKAFF
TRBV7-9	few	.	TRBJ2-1	TGTGCCAGCAGCTCGAACCCCGGTGTATTCAATGAGCAGTTCTTC	CASSSNPGVFNEQFF
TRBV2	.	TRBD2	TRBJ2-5	TGTGCCAGCAACTGGGGGGGTGAGGAGACCCAGTACTTC	CASNWGGEETQYF
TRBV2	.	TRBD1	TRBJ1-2	TGTGCCAGCAGCGCGGGACAGCTCTATGGCTACACCTTC	CASSAGQLYGYTF
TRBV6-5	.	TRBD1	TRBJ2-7	TGTGCCAGCAGTCCCTGGACAGGGGGCTACGAGCAGTACTTC	CASSPWTGGYEQYF
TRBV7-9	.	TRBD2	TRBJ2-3	TGTGCCAGCAGCTTAAGGGCTAGCGGGAGGCGAACAGATACGCAGTATTTT	CASSLRASGRRTDTQYF
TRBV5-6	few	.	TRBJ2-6	TGTGCCAGCAGCTTCCTATCGGGAGATTCTGGGGCCAACGTCCTGACTTTC	CASSFLSGDSGANVLTF
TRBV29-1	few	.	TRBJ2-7	TGCAGCGTTTCCAACTCGGTCGGCGAGCAGTACTTC	CSVSNSVGEQYF
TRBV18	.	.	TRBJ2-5	TGTGCCAGCTCTCGGGACCAAGAGACCCAGTACTTC	CASSRDQETQYF
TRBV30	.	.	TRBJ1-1	TGTGCCTGGAGTGTAGTGTACACAGCCACTGAAGCTTTCTTT	CAWSVVYTATEAFF